These 23 T cell receptor beta chains came from one sample sequenced in a study of blood T cell repertoires in COVID-19. The protocol was immunoSEQ multiplex PCR, while the TCRdb copy is restricted to in-frame clones and leaves out a portion. The repertoire includes about 130,000 clones, about 86% of them detected once, and 7% to 10% sits in the top ten. Sample: PBMCs or T cells enriched from blood (not recorded which). These receptors all come from a man aged 50 to 59 who had recovered from COVID-19.

The chain uses TRBV3-1 (or the pseudogene TRBV3-2) and TRBJ2-3; tentatively, D is TRBD2 (5 bases). Germline CDR1 reads LGHDT; CDR2 reads YNNKEL (reference sequence). V lost 1 base to trimming and J lost 0 bases, with 11 bases between them. The CDR3 consists of 16 residues. The CDR3 coding sequence is TGTGCCAGCAGCCAAGGAGCGGTATCTAGCACAGATACGCAGTATTTT. Translated, it gives CASSQGAVSSTDTQYF.

Points on this clone: One end of the junction fails to match germline, which may point to a read error. The chain combines TRBV24-1 with TRBJ1-2; the match to TRBD1 covers 7 bases. Germline V lookup: CDR1 KGHDR, CDR2 SFDVKD. The CDR3 totals 16 residues. CDR3 residues: CTTSDFFSRTGGGYTF. DNA of the CDR3: TGTACCACCAGTGATTTTTTCTCGCGGACAGGAGGCGGCTACACCTTC.

CDR3 sequence: CASSQKRTGQPQHF. In nucleotides, the CDR3 is TGTGCCAGCAGCCAAAAACGGACAGGGCAGCCCCAGCATTTT. The J gene is TRBJ1-5, the V gene TRBV4-2; 8 positions agree with TRBD1. V lost 2 bases to trimming and J lost 7 bases; unmatched junction nucleotides: 4. Germline CDR1 and CDR2: LGHNA and YNFKEQ. The CDR3 is 14 amino acids.

The chain joins TRBV30 to TRBJ1-5; 9 nucleotides line up with TRBD1. Looked up from germline, CDR1 is GTSNPN and CDR2 is SVGIG (reference sequence). The CDR3 covers 14 residues. The V segment lost 3 bases and the J segment 6 bases; nucleotides outside the gene matches: 6. The chain's CDR3 is CAWSAGQGIQPQHF. CDR3 sequence (DNA): TGTGCCTGGAGCGCCGGACAGGGGATTCAGCCCCAGCATTTT.

This clone showed up many times. The chain is built from TRBV14 and TRBJ2-1; 8 bases are a match to TRBD1. CDR3 size: 12 residues. CDR1 and CDR2 from the germline V gene are SGHDN and FVKESK. With V trimmed by 5 bases and J by 12 bases, 6 bases remained unmatched. CDR3 loop: CASSFDRGRQFF. The CDR3 coding sequence is TGTGCCAGCAGCTTCGACAGGGGCAGGCAGTTCTTC.

This clone was seen many times. The chain joins TRBV5-1 to TRBJ1-4, with TRBD1 matching over 7 bases. V lost 4 bases to trimming and J lost 0 bases; unmatched junction nucleotides: 15. CDR1 SGHRS and CDR2 YFSETQ come from the germline V gene. The CDR3 loop spans 19 amino acids. The CDR3: CASSPTRQGALSTNEKLFF. CDR3 DNA: TGCGCCAGCAGCCCGACCAGACAGGGAGCCCTCTCAACTAATGAAAAACTGTTTTTT.

This clone came up a few times. This CDR3 is also generated by other DNA sequences in the sample. The chain joins TRBV9 to TRBJ2-7; D gene ambiguous. Germline CDR1 and CDR2: SGDLS and YYNGEE. This CDR3 has 14 amino acids. Trimming shortened V by 0 bases and J by 0 bases, and 7 bases separated the two germline ends. Here the CDR3 DNA reads TGTGCCAGCAGCGTAGGAGGAAGCTCCTACGAGCAGTACTTC. It specifies CASSVGGSSYEQYF.

This chain connects TRBV29-1 to TRBJ2-3; 7 bases are shared with TRBD1. This CDR3 contains 15 residues. CDR1 and CDR2 (germline): SQVTM, ANQGSEA. The ends lost 6 bases at V and 1 base at J; junction bases unmatched: 10. The chain's CDR3 is CSVVDRASRTDTQYF. In DNA form, the CDR3 reads TGCAGCGTAGTCGACAGGGCCTCTCGCACAGATACGCAGTATTTT.

This sequence joins TRBV3-1 (or the pseudogene TRBV3-2) and TRBJ2-1; D is possibly TRBD2 (6 bases). Germline V CDR1 and CDR2: LGHDT, YNNKEL (reference sequence). V was clipped by 0 bases and J by 4 bases, with 13 bases between them. The CDR3 length is 16 residues. This CDR3 reads CASSQDSLAKYNEQFF. CDR3 nucleotides: TGTGCCAGCAGCCAAGATAGCCTAGCGAAGTACAATGAGCAGTTCTTC.

J is TRBJ1-4 and V is TRBV24-1; 11 bases are shared with TRBD1. Trimming cost V 3 bases and J 7 bases; bases outside gene matches: 3. In germline, CDR1 is KGHDR, CDR2 SFDVKD. The CDR3 runs 15 residues. CDR3 coding DNA: TGTGCCACCAGTGATCGGACAGGGGGCACTGAAAAACTGTTTTTT. The encoded protein is CATSDRTGGTEKLFF.

This clone was observed a single time. The rearrangement uses TRBV6-6 and TRBJ2-3; D not certain. Germline assignment: CDR1 MNHNY and CDR2 SVGAGI (reference sequence). The ends were cut back, 3 bases at V and 15 bases at J, with 19 bases in the middle. This CDR3 comprises 13 residues. CDR3 region: CASSYDRSYWLYF. DNA for the CDR3: TGTGCCAGCAGTTATGATCGGAGCTATTGGCTCTATTTT.

The V and J genes are TRBV19 and TRBJ1-1; 7 nucleotides agree with TRBD1. Germline lookup yields CDR1 LNHDA and CDR2 SQIVND (reference sequence). V was pared by 6 bases and J by 2 bases, with 18 bases of the junction left unmatched. The CDR3 loop spans 18 amino acids. In nucleotides, the CDR3 is TGTGCCAGTAGCCTCGGAGCTTATGGACAGGCGATAAACACTGAAGCTTTCTTT. Translating gives CASSLGAYGQAINTEAFF.

The gene calls are TRBV7-3 and TRBJ2-3, with 7 nucleotides matching TRBD1. Germline V CDR1 and CDR2: SGHTA, FQGTGA. V shed 2 bases, J shed 0 bases, and the junction held 5 bases outside the gene matches. The CDR3 consists of 16 residues. CDR3: CASSLSGGTSTDTQYF. The CDR3, as DNA: TGTGCCAGCAGCTTATCAGGGGGTACTAGCACAGATACGCAGTATTTT.

About this clone: At one of its ends the junction is not consistent with the germline gene, which may arise from a read error. This chain joins TRBV7-7 and TRBJ2-5, with 9 bases matching TRBD2. The CDR3 extends over 15 amino acids. CDR1 and CDR2 from the germline V gene are SSHAT and FNYEAQ (reference sequence). The CDR3 DNA reads as TGTGCTAGCAGCGCAGGACTAGCGCTCCAAGAGACCCAGTACTTC. This sequence encodes CASSAGLALQETQYF.

The chain joins TRBV2 to TRBJ1-6; D is ambiguous. This CDR3 comprises 14 residues. CDR1 and CDR2 from the germline V gene are SNHLY and FYNNEI. V lost 2 bases and J lost 10, with 12 bases in between. In DNA form, the CDR3 reads TGTGCCAGCAGTGAACGGGTTCTACGGTCACCCCTCCACTTT. Amino acid sequence: CASSERVLRSPLHF.

The V call is TRBV27, the J call TRBJ1-5; 9 bases match TRBD1. The CDR3 spans 14 residues. V trimming: 6 bases; J trimming: 6 bases; junction bases outside the gene matches: 6. The germline CDR1 and CDR2 sequences are MNHEY and SMNVEV (reference sequence). CDR3 coding DNA: TGTGCCAGCAGGCCGACAGGGGGTTTTCAGCCCCAGCATTTT. Protein sequence: CASRPTGGFQPQHF.

This sequence joins TRBV5-1 and TRBJ2-1; possibly TRBD2 for D (6 bases). V lost 4 bases and J lost 7, with 12 bases in between. Germline CDR1 reads SGHRS; CDR2 reads YFSETQ. The CDR3 runs 13 residues. The CDR3 DNA is TGCGCCAGCAGCCACGGGGACTTGAATGAGCAGTTCTTC. This sequence encodes CASSHGDLNEQFF.

This chain links TRBV27 with TRBJ1-2; D gene unclear. Germline V CDR1 and CDR2: MNHEY, SMNVEV (reference sequence). The CDR3 length is 17 residues. Trimming removed 5 bases at V and 0 bases at J, with 19 bases between. This chain's CDR3 is CASSPALGLQANYGYTF. The CDR3 nucleotides are TGTGCCAGCAGTCCCGCCCTCGGACTCCAAGCTAACTATGGCTACACCTTC.

J is TRBJ2-2 and V is TRBV5-4; 7 bases line up with TRBD1. V lost 0 bases to trimming and J lost 5 bases; unmatched junction nucleotides: 1. This CDR3 has 14 residues. The germline gives CDR1 SGHNT, CDR2 YYREEE (reference sequence). The CDR3 DNA follows: TGTGCCAGCAGCTTGGTACAGGGGACCGGGGAGCTGTTTTTT. It codes for CASSLVQGTGELFF.

This clone was observed a handful of times. J is TRBJ1-3 and V is TRBV3-1 (or the pseudogene TRBV3-2); D is unresolved. Trimming took 2 bases from V and 3 from J, leaving 5 bases between them. CDR3 length equals 13 residues. Germline V gene data show CDR1 as LGHDT and CDR2 as YNNKEL (reference sequence). This chain's CDR3 is CASSQSFGNTIYF. The DNA of the CDR3 is TGTGCCAGCAGCCAATCCTTTGGAAACACCATATATTTT.

The chain recombines TRBV5-1 with TRBJ1-2, with D uncertain. V shed 0 bases and J shed 2 bases, with 14 bases lying between them. The CDR3 extends over 16 amino acids. The V gene's germline CDR1 is SGHRS and CDR2 YFSETQ. In DNA, the CDR3 is TGCGCCAGCAGCTTGGATGGTGCGGGCGCAAACTATGGCTACACCTTC. Translated, it gives CASSLDGAGANYGYTF.

The chain recombines TRBV29-1 with TRBJ1-2, with TRBD1 as a possible D gene (5 bases). Trimming removed 6 bases at V and 7 bases at J, with 15 bases between. The CDR3 extends over 12 amino acids. Per the germline V gene, CDR1 is SQVTM and CDR2 is ANQGSEA. CDR3 region: CSVFREEGGYTF. As DNA, the CDR3 is TGCAGCGTCTTCAGGGAGGAAGGTGGCTACACCTTC.

The CDR3 DNA is TGTGCCAGTAGTATACTCGCGGGACAGGGGGCGCTTATCTATGGCTACACCTTC. This encodes CASSILAGQGALIYGYTF. The chain links TRBV19 to TRBJ1-2; TRBD1 matches at 12 bases. The V gene end was trimmed by 2 bases and the J gene end by 4 bases; junction bases not matched to a gene: 11. This CDR3 region has 18 residues. Germline V gene lookup returns CDR1 LNHDA and CDR2 SQIVND (reference sequence).